A selection of T cell receptor beta chains follows, all from one sample in a study of T cells in Graves' hyperthyroidism and ophthalmopathy. Via MiXCR, TCRdb re-called the multiplex PCR reads, giving one row per CDR3 protein. The sample yields approximately 520,000 distinct CDR3 sequences, more than 20% seen once. Sample: blood. The receptors stem from a man aged 18 to 29 with Graves' hyperthyroidism. CDR3s include the opening cysteine and the closing phenylalanine or tryptophan. A D gene is named only where the DNA matches it firmly. Clone sizes are given selectively: once, few, many, or a class where the clone is expanded.

clone_size,d_call,v_call,j_call,cdr3_aa,cdr3_nt
many,NA,TRBV3-1,TRBJ2-5,CASSPGVLYQETQYF,TGTGCCAGCAGCCCCGGAGTCCTATACCAAGAGACCCAGTACTTC
NA,NA,TRBV14,TRBJ2-7,CASSQGMREQYF,TGTGCCAGCAGCCAAGGTATGAGGGAGCAGTACTTC
many,NA,TRBV12-3/TRBV12-4,TRBJ1-1,CASSPSLQGPNTEAFF,TGTGCCAGCAGTCCCTCGCTACAGGGACCTAACACTGAAGCTTTCTTT
few,NA,TRBV18,TRBJ1-2,CASSPSGDTYGYTF,TGTGCCAGCTCACCATCCGGGGACACCTATGGCTACACCTTC
many,NA,TRBV11-3,TRBJ1-5,CASSLGDEQPQHF,TGTGCCAGCAGCTTGGGGGATGAGCAGCCCCAGCATTTT
many,NA,TRBV6-5,TRBJ2-7,CASSRIYEQYF,TGTGCCAGCAGCAGGATCTACGAGCAGTACTTC
many,TRBD1,TRBV11-2,TRBJ2-5,CASSLGTGGKETQYF,TGTGCCAGCAGCTTAGGGACAGGGGGAAAAGAGACCCAGTACTTC
NA,NA,TRBV6-2/TRBV6-3,TRBJ1-5,CASSYPRDNQPQHF,TGTGCCAGCAGTTACCCCAGGGACAATCAGCCCCAGCATTTT
many,NA,TRBV19,TRBJ1-2,CATRRSNYGYTF,TGTGCCACCCGGAGGAGTAACTATGGCTACACCTTC
many,NA,TRBV28,TRBJ2-5,CATIGEGTQYF,TGTGCCACCATCGGTGAGGGGACCCAGTACTTC
few,TRBD1,TRBV6-1,TRBJ1-2,CASSDPGQGSYGYTF,TGTGCCAGCAGTGACCCGGGACAGGGGAGCTATGGCTACACCTTC
many,NA,TRBV20-1,TRBJ2-7,CSARWSSYEQYF,TGCAGTGCCCGGTGGAGCTCCTACGAGCAGTACTTC
few,TRBD2,TRBV5-1,TRBJ2-5,CASSFMGLAYMVTQYF,TGCGCCAGCAGCTTCATGGGACTAGCCTATATGGTGACCCAGTACTTC
few,NA,TRBV5-8,TRBJ1-2,CASSTGLYGGYTF,TGTGCCAGCAGCACAGGATTATATGGAGGCTACACCTTC
NA,NA,TRBV12-3/TRBV12-4,TRBJ1-5,CASSEDRIRPQHF,TGTGCCAGCAGTGAAGACAGGATCAGGCCCCAGCATTTT
many,TRBD2,TRBV7-8,TRBJ2-7,CASSSKLAGGPDEQYF,TGTGCCAGCAGCTCCAAACTAGCGGGGGGGCCCGACGAGCAGTACTTC
many,TRBD1,TRBV28,TRBJ1-1,CASSYGNWDRKIPF,TGTGCCAGCAGTTATGGTAATTGGGACAGAAAAATTCCTTTT
few,NA,TRBV6-1,TRBJ1-5,CASRGDRGGPQHF,TGTGCCAGCAGAGGAGACCGGGGCGGGCCCCAGCATTTT
few,NA,TRBV10-1,TRBJ2-2,CASSEGLETGELFF,TGCGCCAGCAGTGAGGGGTTGGAGACCGGGGAGCTGTTTTTT
few,TRBD1,TRBV27,TRBJ1-6,CASRRPGQGTSPLHF,TGTGCCAGCAGGCGCCCGGGACAGGGGACGTCACCCCTCCACTTT
many,NA,TRBV24-1,TRBJ2-5,CATSAPAGPTPPGETQYF,TGTGCCACCAGTGCCCCTGCAGGGCCAACCCCCCCGGGAGAGACCCAGTACTTC
many,NA,TRBV19,TRBJ1-5,CASSIPTGPNQPQHF,TGTGCCAGTAGTATCCCGACAGGACCCAATCAGCCCCAGCATTTT
many,TRBD1,TRBV9,TRBJ1-1,CASSPRTGGTGNTEAFF,TGTGCCAGCAGCCCTCGGACAGGGGGGACCGGGAACACTGAAGCTTTCTTT
many,NA,TRBV6-2/TRBV6-3,TRBJ2-5,CASSYSGPYTQYF,TGTGCCAGCAGTTACTCTGGGCCGTATACCCAGTACTTC
NA,NA,TRBV6-2/TRBV6-3,TRBJ1-1,CASSYLVRTEAFF,TGTGCCAGCAGTTACTTAGTGAGGACTGAAGCTTTCTTT
many,NA,TRBV5-5,TRBJ1-1,CASSLYGTNTEAFF,TGTGCCAGCAGCTTGTATGGGACCAACACTGAAGCTTTCTTT
NA,NA,TRBV20-1,TRBJ2-7,CSAGSYTDSYEQYF,TGCAGTGCGGGATCATACACCGACTCCTACGAGCAGTACTTC
few,NA,TRBV4-1,TRBJ1-1,CASSQVPRVGGTEAFF,TGCGCCAGCAGCCAAGTACCCAGGGTCGGTGGCACTGAAGCTTTCTTT
many,NA,TRBV12-3/TRBV12-4,TRBJ1-1,CASNAGTPVVAFF,TGTGCCAGCAACGCCGGGACCCCGGTGGTTGCTTTCTTT
NA,TRBD2,TRBV30,TRBJ2-7,CAWTSGRRYEQYF,TGTGCCTGGACTAGCGGGAGGCGGTACGAGCAGTACTTC
few,NA,TRBV7-9,TRBJ2-5,CASSRRATGGETQYF,TGTGCCAGCAGCAGACGGGCCACCGGGGGCGAGACCCAGTACTTC
many,TRBD1,TRBV6-2/TRBV6-3,TRBJ2-6,CASSPYGQARISGANVLTF,TGTGCCAGCAGCCCCTACGGACAGGCACGAATCTCTGGGGCCAACGTCCTGACTTTC
NA,NA,TRBV29-1,TRBJ2-2,CSVENREAGELFF,TGCAGCGTTGAGAACAGGGAGGCCGGGGAGCTGTTTTTT
many,NA,TRBV2,TRBJ2-4,CASSEEALKNIQYF,TGTGCCAGCAGTGAAGAGGCCCTTAAAAACATTCAGTACTTC
few,NA,TRBV7-2,TRBJ2-7,CASSLGPGREQYF,TGTGCCAGCAGCTTAGGGCCGGGGAGAGAGCAGTACTTC
NA,TRBD2,TRBV12-3/TRBV12-4,TRBJ2-7,CASSPTSGGEGVEQYF,TGTGCCAGCAGCCCTACTAGCGGGGGAGAAGGGGTCGAGCAGTACTTC
many,NA,TRBV29-1,TRBJ1-2,CSVDDELGPGYTF,TGCAGCGTTGACGACGAGCTAGGACCAGGCTACACCTTC
many,NA,TRBV25-1,TRBJ2-5,CASSAPRGLGETQYF,TGTGCCAGCAGTGCTCCGAGGGGGTTGGGGGAGACCCAGTACTTC
NA,NA,TRBV11-3,TRBJ2-2,CASSFRSLNTGELFF,TGTGCCAGCAGCTTTCGAAGCCTGAACACCGGGGAGCTGTTTTTT
many,NA,TRBV6-1,TRBJ2-7,CASSPVGVSYEQYF,TGTGCCAGCAGCCCGGTCGGCGTATCCTACGAGCAGTACTTC
NA,NA,TRBV5-6,TRBJ2-5,CASSLERPTYQETQYF,TGTGCCAGCAGCTTGGAGAGACCCACGTACCAAGAGACCCAGTACTTC
many,NA,TRBV4-1,TRBJ2-7,CASSQLLLGRAYEQYF,TGCGCCAGCAGCCAACTGTTGCTGGGCCGAGCCTACGAGCAGTACTTC
many,NA,TRBV19,TRBJ2-7,CASSMGTALSEQYF,TGTGCCAGTAGTATGGGGACTGCCCTCTCCGAGCAGTACTTC
many,TRBD1,TRBV28,TRBJ2-7,CASSGRTGTYEQYF,TGTGCCAGCAGTGGACGGACAGGGACCTACGAGCAGTACTTC
few,TRBD1,TRBV2,TRBJ1-1,CASFWTGIPTEAFF,TGTGCCAGCTTTTGGACAGGAATTCCCACTGAAGCTTTCTTT
many,NA,TRBV7-9,TRBJ1-2,CASSSSNREVFGYTF,TGTGCCAGCAGCTCCTCTAACAGGGAGGTGTTTGGCTACACCTTC
NA,NA,TRBV28,TRBJ1-3,CASSATHRNTIYF,TGTGCCAGCAGTGCCACCCACAGAAACACCATATATTTT
NA,NA,TRBV5-8,TRBJ2-5,CASSWDWGGLQETQYF,TGTGCCAGCAGCTGGGACTGGGGAGGTCTTCAAGAGACCCAGTACTTC
NA,TRBD1,TRBV5-1,TRBJ2-2,CASSPLGTGQGSTNTGELFF,TGCGCCAGCAGCCCCCTCGGGACAGGGCAGGGTTCAACGAACACCGGGGAGCTGTTTTTT
few,NA,TRBV9,TRBJ2-3,CASSVLGLPRATQYF,TGTGCCAGCAGCGTACTGGGACTGCCAAGGGCTACGCAGTATTTT
many,NA,TRBV12-3/TRBV12-4,TRBJ2-5,CASSPGLPAETQYF,TGTGCCAGCAGCCCGGGACTCCCGGCAGAGACCCAGTACTTC
NA,TRBD1,TRBV7-3,TRBJ2-2,CASSPTGAVNTGELFF,TGTGCCAGCAGCCCTACAGGGGCTGTGAACACCGGGGAGCTGTTTTTT